The text below deals with one T cell receptor beta chain. Its antigen is undetermined. Mismatch with germline at one junction end may stem from a read error. This CDR3 comprises 12 residues. Germline V gene sequence: CDR1 SGHRS, CDR2 YFSETQ. The data are from a study of breast tumors, draining lymph nodes, adjacent tissues. Study results and limitations: Tumor and nontumor repertoires were significantly more similar in luminal-like than in basal-like breast cancer. Tumor TCR diversity was below lymph nodes but above nontumor tissue.

TCRdb called the multiplex PCR reads again in MiXCR, with one record for every CDR3 protein. The table records approximately 60,000 distinct CDR3 sequences, approximately 54% of them present only once. Source material: breast tumor tissue. This chain connects TRBV5-1 to TRBJ1-2, with D uncertain. The source is a female donor with breast cancer. Some clones in this sample may be carry-over from other donors' samples. Here the CDR3 reads CASSLTENGYAF. The CDR3 nucleotides read TGCGCCAGCAGCCTGACGGAAAATGGCTACGCCTTC.